These T cell receptor beta chains were read from a single sample in a study of T cell responses to AZD1222 COVID-19 vaccine. Produced via immunoSEQ multiplex PCR; TCRdb's table is partial and in-frame only. The sample yields some 170,000 clones, approximately 92% seen once. The input for sequencing was peripheral blood, taken on day 0 of AZD1222 vaccination. These receptors originate from an adult in good health. Each CDR3 is given with its conserved first and last residue. D genes are given only for firm matches. The size of a clone is reported for some rows only, either as once, few or many, or as a class for expanded clones.

abundance | d_gene | j_gene | v_gene | CDR3aa | CDR3nt
- | TRBD1 | TRBJ1-2 | TRBV19 | CASSPSIQGRYGYTF | TGTGCCAGTAGTCCCTCGATACAGGGGCGCTATGGCTACACCTTC
- | - | TRBJ2-1 | TRBV7-8 | CASSLVLGGGSGNEQFF | TGTGCCAGCAGCTTAGTTCTGGGTGGGGGGAGCGGGAATGAGCAGTTCTTC
- | - | TRBJ2-1 | TRBV30 | CAWSWGGGYNEQFF | TGTGCCTGGAGTTGGGGTGGCGGGTACAATGAGCAGTTCTTC
once | - | TRBJ1-1 | TRBV7-2 | CASLGQANTEAFF | TGTGCCAGCCTTGGGCAAGCTAACACTGAAGCTTTCTTT
- | - | TRBJ1-1 | TRBV29-1 | CSAEGDGASEAFF | TGCAGCGCCGAGGGGGACGGGGCGTCTGAAGCTTTCTTT
- | - | TRBJ2-2 | TRBV2 | CASSANFGELFF | TGTGCCAGCAGTGCAAACTTCGGGGAGCTGTTTTTT
- | TRBD2 | TRBJ2-2 | TRBV7-6 | CASGPLAGGTGELFF | TGTGCCAGCGGCCCGCTAGCGGGGGGCACCGGGGAGCTGTTTTTT
- | TRBD1 | TRBJ2-7 | TRBV7-2 | CASSLEGQGFYEQYF | TGTGCCAGCAGCTTAGAAGGACAGGGGTTCTACGAGCAGTACTTC
- | - | TRBJ1-2 | TRBV5-1 | CASRIEANYGYTF | TGCGCCAGCAGGATCGAGGCTAACTATGGCTACACCTTC
- | - | TRBJ1-4 | TRBV18 | CASSPPSLQEKLFF | TGTGCCAGCTCACCACCTTCTCTGCAAGAAAAACTGTTTTTT
- | - | TRBJ1-5 | TRBV10-3 | CAISESVGGAQHF | TGTGCCATCAGTGAGTCGGTGGGGGGTGCCCAGCATTTT
- | TRBD2 | TRBJ2-1 | TRBV5-1 | CASSASGRAYNEQFF | TGCGCCAGCAGCGCTAGCGGGAGGGCCTACAATGAGCAGTTCTTC
- | - | TRBJ1-1 | TRBV4-1 | CASSQEEAGRRAFF | TGCGCCAGCAGCCAAGAAGAGGCAGGGCGTAGGGCTTTCTTT
- | - | TRBJ2-1 | TRBV5-1 | CASGQRTSYNEQFF | TGCGCCAGCGGCCAGCGGACCTCCTACAATGAGCAGTTCTTC
- | TRBD2 | TRBJ2-5 | TRBV2 | CASSRTSGQETQYF | TGTGCCAGCAGTAGGACTAGCGGACAAGAGACCCAGTACTTC
- | - | TRBJ1-2 | TRBV5-1 | CASSLEGSPNYGYTF | TGCGCCAGCAGCTTGGAGGGCAGCCCTAACTATGGCTACACCTTC
- | TRBD2 | TRBJ2-5 | TRBV2 | CASRGLAGETQYF | TGTGCCAGCAGGGGACTAGCAGGAGAGACCCAGTACTTC
once | - | TRBJ1-6 | TRBV6-1 | CASSEWPGVDSPLHF | TGTGCCAGCAGTGAGTGGCCAGGGGTGGACTCACCCCTCCACTTT
- | - | TRBJ1-5 | TRBV27 | CASSVNNQPQHF | TGTGCCAGCAGTGTGAACAATCAGCCCCAGCATTTT
- | TRBD1 | TRBJ1-1 | TRBV4-1 | CASSLQGVTEAFF | TGCGCCAGCAGCCTCCAGGGGGTAACTGAAGCTTTCTTT
- | - | TRBJ1-1 | TRBV15 | CATSRDAAVVTEAFF | TGTGCCACCAGCAGAGATGCGGCAGTCGTCACTGAAGCTTTCTTT
- | - | TRBJ2-2 | TRBV11-2 | CASSLAGYNTGELFF | TGTGCCAGCAGCTTAGCAGGGTATAACACCGGGGAGCTGTTTTTT
- | TRBD2 | TRBJ2-1 | TRBV5-1 | CASSLPTGTSGSNSYNEQFF | TGCGCCAGCAGCTTACCCACCGGGACTAGCGGGAGCAACTCCTACAATGAGCAGTTCTTC
- | TRBD1 | TRBJ2-4 | TRBV6-1 | CASSEGQGGSKNIQYF | TGTGCCAGCAGTGAGGGACAGGGGGGTTCCAAAAACATTCAGTACTTC
- | - | TRBJ2-7 | TRBV25-1 | CASSDGLSGQYF | TGTGCCAGCAGTGATGGTCTTTCTGGGCAGTACTTC
- | TRBD1 | TRBJ2-6 | TRBV12-5 | CASGAGTATGGANVLTF | TGTGCTAGTGGTGCCGGGACAGCTACCGGCGGGGCCAACGTCCTGACTTTC
- | - | TRBJ1-2 | TRBV6-1 | CASSEGGGLGGYTF | TGTGCCAGCAGTGAAGGGGGGGGGCTTGGTGGCTACACCTTC
once | - | TRBJ2-1 | TRBV10-3 | CAISESVTRKFF | TGTGCCATCAGTGAGTCGGTGACTAGGAAATTCTTC
- | - | TRBJ1-1 | TRBV18 | CASSPLMNTEAFF | TGTGCCAGCTCACCCCTGATGAACACTGAAGCTTTCTTT
- | - | TRBJ1-5 | TRBV19 | CASRAEISNQPQHF | TGTGCCAGTCGTGCGGAGATAAGCAATCAGCCCCAGCATTTT
once | - | TRBJ2-7 | TRBV2 | CASSDSAQGQLRQF | TGTGCCAGCAGTGACTCGGCGCAGGGCCAACTTCGTCAGTTC
- | TRBD1 | TRBJ1-5 | TRBV25-1 | CASSESGTGQYSNQPQHF | TGTGCCAGCAGTGAGTCCGGGACAGGGCAATATAGCAATCAGCCCCAGCATTTT
- | TRBD2 | TRBJ2-1 | TRBV24-1 | CATSDPSGRAGYEQFF | TGTGCCACCAGTGATCCTAGCGGGAGGGCCGGGTATGAGCAGTTCTTC
- | TRBD2 | TRBJ2-7 | TRBV27 | CASSLVRAGGGYEQYF | TGTGCCAGCAGCCTTGTCAGAGCGGGAGGGGGTTACGAGCAGTACTTC
- | TRBD2 | TRBJ2-5 | TRBV28 | CASRVVAGGETQYF | TGTGCCAGCAGAGTTGTTGCGGGAGGGGAGACCCAGTACTTC
- | - | TRBJ1-3 | TRBV19 | CASSTGITSGNTIYF | TGTGCCAGTAGTACGGGTATTACCTCTGGAAACACCATATATTTT
- | - | TRBJ2-7 | TRBV7-9 | CASSFSRDPAYEQYF | TGTGCCAGCAGCTTCAGCCGGGACCCCGCCTACGAGCAGTACTTC
- | TRBD2 | TRBJ2-7 | TRBV27 | CASSRTRTSYEQYF | TGTGCCAGCAGTAGGACTAGAACCTCCTACGAGCAGTACTTC
- | TRBD1 | TRBJ1-3 | TRBV30 | CAWSRGQGVFSGNTIYF | TGTGCCTGGAGCCGGGGACAGGGGGTTTTCTCTGGAAACACCATATATTTT
- | TRBD1 | TRBJ1-2 | TRBV18 | CASSPRQGANYGYTF | TGTGCCAGCTCACCTAGACAGGGGGCGAACTATGGCTACACCTTC
- | - | TRBJ2-1 | TRBV11-2 | CASSLGFVYEQFF | TGTGCCAGCAGCTTAGGATTCGTCTATGAGCAGTTCTTC
- | TRBD1 | TRBJ2-7 | TRBV25-1 | CASSTGQGGEQYF | TGTGCCAGCAGCACCGGACAGGGGGGCGAGCAGTACTTC
- | - | TRBJ1-2 | TRBV6-2/TRBV6-3 | CASSSNYGYTF | TGTGCCAGCAGTTCTAACTATGGCTACACCTTC
few | TRBD2 | TRBJ2-1 | TRBV5-5 | CASSGGLAGENEQFF | TGTGCCAGCAGCGGGGGACTAGCGGGAGAAAATGAGCAGTTCTTC